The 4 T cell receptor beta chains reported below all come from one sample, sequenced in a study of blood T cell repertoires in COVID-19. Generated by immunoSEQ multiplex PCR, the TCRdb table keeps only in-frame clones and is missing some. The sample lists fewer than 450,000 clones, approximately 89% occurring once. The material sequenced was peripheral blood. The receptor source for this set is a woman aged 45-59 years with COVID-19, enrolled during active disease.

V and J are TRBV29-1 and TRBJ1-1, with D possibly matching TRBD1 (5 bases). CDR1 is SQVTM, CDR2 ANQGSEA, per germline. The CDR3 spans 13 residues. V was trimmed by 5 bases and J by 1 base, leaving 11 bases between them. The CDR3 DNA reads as TGCAGCGTTCTGGACATTTCGAACACTGAAGCTTTCTTT. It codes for CSVLDISNTEAFF.

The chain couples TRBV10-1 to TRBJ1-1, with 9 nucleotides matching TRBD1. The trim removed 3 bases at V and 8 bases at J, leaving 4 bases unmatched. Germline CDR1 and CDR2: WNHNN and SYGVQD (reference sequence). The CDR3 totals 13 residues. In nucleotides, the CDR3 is TGCGCCAGCAGTGAACAGGGGGCTTGGGAAGCTTTCTTT. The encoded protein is CASSEQGAWEAFF.

The CDR3 is CASSQGLGGNEKLFF. CDR3 in DNA: TGTGCCAGCAGCCAAGGTCTGGGAGGGAATGAAAAACTGTTTTTT. The chain couples TRBV4-2 to TRBJ1-4; the D is unclear. This CDR3 has 15 residues. Germline CDR1 reads LGHNA; CDR2 reads YNFKEQ. The V gene lost 1 base and the J gene lost 5 bases, with 11 bases spanning the gap.

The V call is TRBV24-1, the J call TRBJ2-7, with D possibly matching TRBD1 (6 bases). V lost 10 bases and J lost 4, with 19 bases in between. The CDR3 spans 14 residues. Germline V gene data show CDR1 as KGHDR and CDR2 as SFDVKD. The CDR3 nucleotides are TGTGCCACTAAGACGGACAGCCCTCCGTACGAGCAGTACTTC. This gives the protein CATKTDSPPYEQYF.